This TCR beta chain was observed in a study of neurological immune-mediated disorders. Study-wide findings and caveats: Phylogenetic analysis grouped 18 of 34 multiple sclerosis patients' repertoires together, suggesting a possible repertoire signature. Private repertoires in all groups were suggested by the absence of shared CDR3 amino acid sequences among expanded clones across subjects.

This clonotype has at least ten counts. The antigen is unknown. CDR1 is MDHEN and CDR2 is SYDVKM in the germline V gene. This CDR3 has 19 residues. The ends lost 5 bases at V and 4 bases at J; junction bases unmatched: 21. Each TCR transcript was tagged with a 10-nucleotide random UMI during 5'RACE. Whenever a sequencing run was performed, it yielded over 190 million TCR-beta sequences from 15-18 subjects. TCRdb re-called the 5' RACE reads through MiXCR, storing one row per CDR3 protein. Of about 52,000 distinct CDR3 sequences in the sample, around 4% were seen once. The chain links TRBV28 to TRBJ2-5; 8 bases are shared with TRBD1. The sample consisted of PBMCs. This sequence originates from a man between 60 and 75 years old with multiple sclerosis. Written as DNA, the CDR3 is TGTGCCAGCAGTCCTAAACCCCTTTGGGGACAGGCAAGTGTAGAGACCCAGTACTTC. The encoded protein is CASSPKPLWGQASVETQYF.